The entry below gives a single T cell receptor (beta chain) sequence along with its context. Its specificity is unknown. The CDR3 extends over 14 amino acids. Trimming shortened V by 3 bases and J by 5 bases, and 10 bases separated the two germline ends. In germline, CDR1 is KGHSH, CDR2 LQKENI. The table came from immunoSEQ multiplex PCR; TCRdb's copy has only in-frame clones and leaves some out. The table has some 87,000 clones, roughly four fifths seen once. The sample belongs to a study of a mutant IDH1 vaccine in newly diagnosed glioma. Study context: Onset of vaccination occurred 4-6 weeks following radiotherapy alone, or with temozolomide cycles. The V12 visit happened in week 35, and the V13 visit happened in week 47.

General study results and limits: Variations in leading peripheral T cell clonotypes appeared to have no connection with pseudoprogression.

Time point of the sample: week 47, end of study. Every vaccine dose comprised 300 ug of mutant IDH1 20-mer peptide plus topical imiquimod. The patients were given eight vaccinations, one each in weeks 1, 3, 5, 7, 11, 15, 19 and 23. The rearrangement links TRBV18 to TRBJ2-2; D gene ambiguous. The receptor comes from a man aged 40-55 years with glioma. Source: PBMCs, taken from a glioma patient whose treatment included an IDH1 peptide vaccine. CDR3 DNA sequence: TGTGCCAGCTCACCCGTTCCGTCGACCGGGGAGCTGTTTTTT. Translating it yields CASSPVPSTGELFF.